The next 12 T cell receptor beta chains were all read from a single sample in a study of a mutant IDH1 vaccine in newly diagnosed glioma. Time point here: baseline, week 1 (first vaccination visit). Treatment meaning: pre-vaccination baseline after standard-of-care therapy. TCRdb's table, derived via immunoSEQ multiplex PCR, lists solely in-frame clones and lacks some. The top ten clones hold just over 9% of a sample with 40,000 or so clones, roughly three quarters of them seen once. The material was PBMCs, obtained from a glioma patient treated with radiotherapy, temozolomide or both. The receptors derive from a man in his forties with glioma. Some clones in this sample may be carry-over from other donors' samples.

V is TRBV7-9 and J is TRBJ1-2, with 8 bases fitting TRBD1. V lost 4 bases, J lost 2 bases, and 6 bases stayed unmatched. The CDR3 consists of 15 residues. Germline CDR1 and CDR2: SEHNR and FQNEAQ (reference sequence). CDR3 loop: CASSSRTGTNYGYTF. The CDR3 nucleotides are TGTGCCAGCAGCTCTCGGACAGGGACCAACTATGGCTACACCTTC.

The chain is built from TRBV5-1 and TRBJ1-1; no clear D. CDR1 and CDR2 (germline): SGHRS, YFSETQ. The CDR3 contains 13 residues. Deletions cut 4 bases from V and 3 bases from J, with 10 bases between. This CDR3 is CASSAERDTEAFF. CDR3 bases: TGCGCCAGCAGCGCCGAACGGGACACTGAAGCTTTCTTT.

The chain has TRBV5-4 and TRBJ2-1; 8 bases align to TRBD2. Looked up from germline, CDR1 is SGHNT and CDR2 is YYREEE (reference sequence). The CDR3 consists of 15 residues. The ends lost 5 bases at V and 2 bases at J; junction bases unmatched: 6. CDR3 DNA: TGTGCCAGCAGGAAAAGCGGGGGCCCCTACAATGAGCAGTTCTTC. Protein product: CASRKSGGPYNEQFF.

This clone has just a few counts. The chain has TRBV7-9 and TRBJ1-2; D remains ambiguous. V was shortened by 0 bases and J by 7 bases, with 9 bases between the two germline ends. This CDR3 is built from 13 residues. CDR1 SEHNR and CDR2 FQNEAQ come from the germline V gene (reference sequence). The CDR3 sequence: CASSLATGGGYTF. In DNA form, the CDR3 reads TGTGCCAGCAGCTTAGCGACGGGCGGTGGCTACACCTTC. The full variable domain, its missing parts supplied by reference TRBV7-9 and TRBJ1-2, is DTGVSQNPRHKITKRGQNVTFRCDPISEHNRLYWYRQTLGQGPEFLTYFQNEAQLEKSRLLSDRFSAERPKGSFSTLEIQRTEQGDSAMYLCASSLATGGGYTFGSGTRLTVV.

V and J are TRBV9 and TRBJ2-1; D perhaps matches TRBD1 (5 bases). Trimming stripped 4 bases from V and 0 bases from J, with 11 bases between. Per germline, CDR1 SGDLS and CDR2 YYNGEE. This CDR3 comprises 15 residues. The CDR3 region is CASSPRQSSYNEQFF. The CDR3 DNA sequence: TGTGCCAGCAGCCCTCGACAGAGCTCCTACAATGAGCAGTTCTTC.

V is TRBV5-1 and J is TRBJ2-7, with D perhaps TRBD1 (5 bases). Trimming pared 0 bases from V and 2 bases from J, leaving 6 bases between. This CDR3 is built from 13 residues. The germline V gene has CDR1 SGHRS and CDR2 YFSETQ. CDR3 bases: TGCGCCAGCAGCTTGGCGGACACCTACGAGCAGTACTTC. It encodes CASSLADTYEQYF.

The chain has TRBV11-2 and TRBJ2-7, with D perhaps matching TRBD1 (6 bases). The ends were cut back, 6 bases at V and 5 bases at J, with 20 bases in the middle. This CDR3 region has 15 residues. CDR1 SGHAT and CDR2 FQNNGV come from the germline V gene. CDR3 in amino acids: CASRHSSGERNEQYF. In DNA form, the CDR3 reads TGTGCCAGCAGACATTCCTCAGGGGAAAGGAACGAGCAGTACTTC.

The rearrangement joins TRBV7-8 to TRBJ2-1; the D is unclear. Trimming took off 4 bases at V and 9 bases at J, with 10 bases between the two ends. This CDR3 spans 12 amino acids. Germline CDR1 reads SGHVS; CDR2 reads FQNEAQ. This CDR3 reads CASSSAVGEQFF. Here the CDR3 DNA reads TGTGCCAGCAGCTCTGCGGTGGGTGAGCAGTTCTTC.

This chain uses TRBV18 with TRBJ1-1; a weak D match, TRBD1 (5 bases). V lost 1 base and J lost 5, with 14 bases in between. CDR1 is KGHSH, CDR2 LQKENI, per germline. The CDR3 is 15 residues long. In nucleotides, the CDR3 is TGTGCCAGCTCACCACTTATACTTCGACAGACTGAAGCTTTCTTT. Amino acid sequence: CASSPLILRQTEAFF.

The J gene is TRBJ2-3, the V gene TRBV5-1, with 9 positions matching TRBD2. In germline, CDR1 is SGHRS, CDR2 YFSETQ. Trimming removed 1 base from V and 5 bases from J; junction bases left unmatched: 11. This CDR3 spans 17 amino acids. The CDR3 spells CASSLNLGGGAGDTQYF. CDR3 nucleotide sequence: TGCGCCAGCAGCTTGAATTTAGGCGGGGGGGCCGGAGATACGCAGTATTTT.

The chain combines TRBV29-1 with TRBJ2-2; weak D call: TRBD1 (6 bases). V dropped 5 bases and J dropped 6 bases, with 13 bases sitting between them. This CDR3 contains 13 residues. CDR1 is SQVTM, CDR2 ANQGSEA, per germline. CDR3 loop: CSVHRVKAGELFF. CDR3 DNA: TGCAGCGTTCACAGGGTTAAGGCCGGGGAGCTGTTTTTT.

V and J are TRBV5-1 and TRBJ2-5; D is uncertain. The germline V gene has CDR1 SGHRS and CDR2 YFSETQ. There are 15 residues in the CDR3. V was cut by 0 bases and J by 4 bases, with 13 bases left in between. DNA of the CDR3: TGCGCCAGCAGCTTGGGTGGACGCCATGGAGAGACCCAGTACTTC. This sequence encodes CASSLGGRHGETQYF.